A single sample gave rise to the 14 T cell receptor beta chains below, sequenced in a study of molecular identifiers for immune sequencing clone quantification. TCRdb used MiXCR to reprocess the PCR reads, holding one entry per CDR3 protein. This table has 460,000 or so distinct CDR3 sequences, 20% to 25% appearing once. The sequenced sample was naive CD8+ T cells from blood, with Jurkat cell RNA spiked in. Sample subset: FACS-sorted CD8+CD4-CCR7+CD45RA+ naive T cells. The receptors stem from a human donor in good health. Some libraries in this study had Jurkat cell RNA spiked in.

This clonotype occurred many times. V gene TRBV19 combines with J gene TRBJ2-6; 11 bases map to TRBD1. The germline V gene has CDR1 LNHDA and CDR2 SQIVND (reference sequence). There are 16 residues in the CDR3. With 6 bases clipped from V and 4 bases from J, the junction kept 5 bases outside the gene matches. CDR3 DNA: TGTGCCAGTAGCCGGACAGGGGGCTCGGGGGCCAACGTCCTGACTTTC. It encodes CASSRTGGSGANVLTF.

As for this clonotype: This may come from a read error, since a much larger clone is one base off. The chain carries TRBV4-1 and TRBJ1-3; a weak D match, TRBD1 (5 bases). The CDR3 has 17 amino acids. Germline V lookup: CDR1 MGHRA, CDR2 YSYEKL. The CDR3 spells CASGQVPQGYSGNTIYF. DNA of the CDR3: TGCGCCAGCGGCCAAGTGCCCCAGGGTTACTCTGGAAACACCATATATTTT.

On this clonotype itself: This may stem from a read error, because a much larger clone lies one nucleotide away. The chain employs TRBV7-6 and TRBJ2-3; TRBD2 aligns across 9 bases. Losses at the gene ends were 7 bases for V and 4 bases for J; bases not matched to a gene: 9. Germline loops: CDR1 SGHVS, CDR2 FNYEAQ. This CDR3 is built from 15 residues. The CDR3 here is CASTNLAGRADTQYF. In nucleotides, the CDR3 is TGTGCCAGCACCAATCTAGCGGGACGCGCAGATACGCAGTATTTT.

This clonotype was counted between two and nine times. The V gene is TRBV29-1, the J gene TRBJ2-2, with 7 bases identical to TRBD1. Losses at the gene ends were 6 bases for V and 4 bases for J; bases not matched to a gene: 5. This CDR3 contains 13 residues. Germline assignment: CDR1 SQVTM and CDR2 ANQGSEA. CDR3 bases: TGCAGCGTCTATCGACAGGGCACCGGGGAGCTGTTTTTT. This encodes CSVYRQGTGELFF.

The chain employs TRBV4-1 and TRBJ2-7, with 11 bases lining up with TRBD2. Trimming at V came to 3 bases and at J to 4 bases, leaving 17 bases not matched to a gene. Germline CDR1 MGHRA, CDR2 YSYEKL. The CDR3 sequence is 19 residues long. The CDR3 region has the DNA TGCGCCAGCAGCCACCTTACCGGGACTAGCGGCCCAGTCCCTTACGAGCAGTACTTC. It is translated as CASSHLTGTSGPVPYEQYF.

A word on this clonotype: A read error may be the cause here, since a much bigger clone is one base away. This sequence joins TRBV27 and TRBJ2-2; D is unclear. Germline CDR1 is MNHEY and CDR2 is SMNVEV (reference sequence). V lost 2 bases, J lost 3 bases, and 7 bases lay in between. The CDR3 consists of 14 residues. This chain's CDR3 is CASSLRQDTGELFF. The CDR3 DNA reads TGTGCCAGCAGTTTACGTCAGGACACCGGGGAGCTGTTTTTT.

This clonotype was seen repeatedly, ten times or more. The chain's CDR3 is CASSFQRTGELFF. CDR3 nucleotide sequence: TGTGCCAGCAGTTTTCAGAGGACCGGGGAGCTGTTTTTT. The rearrangement uses TRBV28 and TRBJ2-2; D is undetermined. The V gene's germline CDR1 is MDHEN and CDR2 SYDVKM. V gave up 3 bases and J gave up 5 bases, with 7 bases separating them. The CDR3 totals 13 residues.

This clonotype was counted between two and nine times. V gene TRBV4-2 combines with J gene TRBJ2-3; unclear D gene. Trimming removed 2 bases from V and 3 bases from J, with 6 bases in between. The CDR3 spans 13 residues. Germline CDR1 LGHNA, CDR2 YNFKEQ. CDR3 bases: TGTGCCAGCAGCCAAACGGAGACAGATACGCAGTATTTT. Its protein product is CASSQTETDTQYF.

This clonotype was picked up many times. The V and J genes are TRBV6-5 and TRBJ2-3, with 7 bases identical to TRBD1. CDR1 is MNHEY, CDR2 SVGAGI, per germline. Trimming removed 5 bases from V and 1 base from J; junction bases left unmatched: 3. This CDR3 contains 14 residues. CDR3: CASSAGQGTDTQYF. CDR3 bases: TGTGCCAGCAGTGCCGGACAGGGCACAGATACGCAGTATTTT.

This clonotype was detected a few times. The chain couples TRBV11-2 to TRBJ1-3; D remains unclear. In germline, CDR1 is SGHAT, CDR2 FQNNGV. V was cut by 1 base and J by 0 bases, with 7 bases left in between. This CDR3 is 15 amino acids long. CDR3 region: CASSLARSSGNTIYF. The CDR3 DNA reads as TGTGCCAGCAGCTTAGCAAGGAGCTCTGGAAACACCATATATTTT.

This clonotype showed up just a few times. The V and J genes are TRBV7-9 and TRBJ1-2, with D unresolved. There are 14 residues in the CDR3. The germline CDR1 and CDR2 sequences are SEHNR and FQNEAQ (reference sequence). The ends were cut back, 2 bases at V and 2 bases at J, with 9 bases in the middle. In nucleotides, the CDR3 is TGTGCCAGCAGCTTATCTGGGTACAACTATGGCTACACCTTC. Protein: CASSLSGYNYGYTF.

The chain links TRBV20-1 to TRBJ1-1; D gene unclear. Deletions cut 1 base from V and 3 bases from J, with 6 bases between. The CDR3 totals 12 residues. Germline-derived CDR1 and CDR2 are DFQATT and SNEGSKA (reference sequence). In DNA, the CDR3 is TGCAGTGCTAGAGGTCCGGACACTGAAGCTTTCTTT. This gives the protein CSARGPDTEAFF.

This clonotype was counted at least ten times. The genes are TRBV2 and TRBJ2-3, with 8 bases aligning to TRBD1. The germline CDR1 and CDR2 sequences are SNHLY and FYNNEI. V trimming: 8 bases; J trimming: 4 bases; junction bases outside the gene matches: 11. This CDR3 spans 15 amino acids. The CDR3 DNA reads TGTGCCAGCGAAAAGGGGACAGGTTCGGCAGATACGCAGTATTTT. It codes for CASEKGTGSADTQYF.

This chain joins TRBV7-6 and TRBJ1-6; D call uncertain. From germline, CDR1 is SGHVS and CDR2 FNYEAQ. Trimming removed 1 base from V and 9 bases from J, with 7 bases in between. This CDR3 has 13 amino acids. The DNA of the CDR3 is TGTGCCAGCAGCTTAGATAAGATTTCACCCCTCCACTTT. This translates into CASSLDKISPLHF. Full variable domain (rest looked up from reference TRBV7-6 and TRBJ1-6): GAGVSQSPRYKVTKRGQDVALRCDPISGHVSLYWYRQALGQGPEFLTYFNYEAQQDKSGLPNDRFSAERPEGSISTLTIQRTEQRDSAMYRCASSLDKISPLHFGNGTRLTVT.